Listed below are T cell receptor beta chains from one sample, sequenced in a study of chemoradiotherapy in HPV16-positive cancers. Sequencing used immunoSEQ multiplex PCR; TCRdb keeps in-frame clones, though not all of them. The profile shows over 8,500 clones, 70% to 90% of them singletons. Here the sequenced sample was tumor tissue, taken from a patient who underwent chemoradiotherapy. The receptor source for this set is a human donor with HPV-associated anogenital cancer. Both conserved end residues are part of each CDR3. Each record gives: clone size, CDR3 length, D gene, J gene, V gene, CDR3 DNA, CDR3 protein. A D gene is named only where the DNA matches it firmly. Not all rows give a size; the values are once, few, many and, for expanded clones, a class.

abundance: -; len: 12; d_gene: -; j_gene: TRBJ1-6; v_gene: TRBV6-1; CDR3nt: TGTGCCAGCAGTGAATCGGTTTCACCCCTCCACTTT; CDR3aa: CASSESVSPLHF
abundance: -; len: 14; d_gene: TRBD1; j_gene: TRBJ2-7; v_gene: TRBV19; CDR3nt: TGTGCCAGGAGGGGGACAGGGGAGTCCTACGAGCAGTACTTC; CDR3aa: CARRGTGESYEQYF
abundance: -; len: 15; d_gene: -; j_gene: TRBJ2-2; v_gene: TRBV7-2; CDR3nt: TGTGCCAACAGAGGTGGGGGGTCGAACACCGGGGAGCTGTTTTTT; CDR3aa: CANRGGGSNTGELFF
abundance: -; len: 13; d_gene: -; j_gene: TRBJ2-1; v_gene: TRBV6-6; CDR3nt: TGTGCCAGCACTGGGGGCCCCTCCAATGAGCAGTTCTTC; CDR3aa: CASTGGPSNEQFF
abundance: -; len: 14; d_gene: TRBD1; j_gene: TRBJ2-7; v_gene: TRBV7-6; CDR3nt: TGTGCCAGCAGCAAAGGACAGGGCTCCTACGAGCAGTACTTC; CDR3aa: CASSKGQGSYEQYF
abundance: -; len: 13; d_gene: -; j_gene: TRBJ1-2; v_gene: TRBV18; CDR3nt: TGTGCCAGCTCCCCTGACCAGCTGGGCGGCTACACCTTC; CDR3aa: CASSPDQLGGYTF
abundance: -; len: 11; d_gene: -; j_gene: TRBJ2-3; v_gene: TRBV4-2; CDR3nt: TGTGCCAGCACTGGAAGGGATACGCAGTATTTT; CDR3aa: CASTGRDTQYF
abundance: -; len: 15; d_gene: TRBD2; j_gene: TRBJ2-1; v_gene: TRBV11-3; CDR3nt: TGTGCCAGCAGCTTAGATCAAAGCGGGAACAATGAGCAGTTCTTC; CDR3aa: CASSLDQSGNNEQFF
abundance: -; len: 13; d_gene: TRBD2; j_gene: TRBJ2-1; v_gene: TRBV9; CDR3nt: TGTGCCAGCAGCGTAGTGGGAGGGGTTGAGCAGTTCTTC; CDR3aa: CASSVVGGVEQFF
abundance: -; len: 13; d_gene: -; j_gene: TRBJ1-6; v_gene: TRBV6-5; CDR3nt: TGTGCCAGCAGTTACTCGGTTGGTTCACCCCTCCACTTT; CDR3aa: CASSYSVGSPLHF
abundance: -; len: 20; d_gene: TRBD2; j_gene: TRBJ2-1; v_gene: TRBV4-1; CDR3nt: TGCGCCAGCAGCACACCTAGCAAACCCAGGACTAGCGGGAGAATGGATGAGCAGTTCTTC; CDR3aa: CASSTPSKPRTSGRMDEQFF
abundance: -; len: 13; d_gene: -; j_gene: TRBJ1-1; v_gene: TRBV30; CDR3nt: TGTGCCTGGGAACAGGGTTACGACACTGAAGCTTTCTTT; CDR3aa: CAWEQGYDTEAFF
abundance: -; len: 16; d_gene: TRBD2; j_gene: TRBJ2-7; v_gene: TRBV4-1; CDR3nt: TGCGCCAGCAGCCAAGAGGTGCGGGGGTCCTCCTACGAGCAGTACTTC; CDR3aa: CASSQEVRGSSYEQYF
abundance: once; len: 16; d_gene: -; j_gene: TRBJ2-6; v_gene: TRBV6-5; CDR3nt: TGTGCCAGCAGTTACTCGGGGGGCGCTGGGGCCAACGTCCTGACTTTC; CDR3aa: CASSYSGGAGANVLTF
abundance: -; len: 16; d_gene: -; j_gene: TRBJ1-6; v_gene: TRBV19; CDR3nt: TGTGCCAGTAGGACACCGCTAGGGGGGTTTAATTCACCCCTCCACTTT; CDR3aa: CASRTPLGGFNSPLHF
abundance: -; len: 18; d_gene: TRBD2; j_gene: TRBJ2-3; v_gene: TRBV2; CDR3nt: TGTGCCAGCAGCCCAACTAGCGGGGGGGCCCTTGGCACAGATACGCAGTATTTT; CDR3aa: CASSPTSGGALGTDTQYF
abundance: -; len: 13; d_gene: -; j_gene: TRBJ1-1; v_gene: TRBV9; CDR3nt: TGTGCCAGCAGCTCAGGACTGAACACTGAAGCTTTCTTT; CDR3aa: CASSSGLNTEAFF
abundance: -; len: 13; d_gene: TRBD1; j_gene: TRBJ2-7; v_gene: TRBV11-2; CDR3nt: TGTGCCAGCAGCTCCCGGACAGGGATAGCTATCGCGTTC; CDR3aa: CASSSRTGIAIAF
abundance: -; len: 14; d_gene: TRBD1; j_gene: TRBJ1-2; v_gene: TRBV5-1; CDR3nt: TGCGCCAGCAAGCGACAGGGGCCTAACTATGGCTACACCTTC; CDR3aa: CASKRQGPNYGYTF
abundance: -; len: 16; d_gene: -; j_gene: TRBJ1-1; v_gene: TRBV5-5; CDR3nt: TGTGCCAGCAGCCCCGCCACACTCTTGGCCGCCACTGAAGCTTTCTTT; CDR3aa: CASSPATLLAATEAFF
abundance: -; len: 13; d_gene: -; j_gene: TRBJ1-1; v_gene: TRBV18; CDR3nt: TGTGCCAGCTCACGACTCAAGAACACTGAAGCTTTCTTT; CDR3aa: CASSRLKNTEAFF
abundance: -; len: 13; d_gene: TRBD1; j_gene: TRBJ2-7; v_gene: TRBV14; CDR3nt: TGTGCCAGCAGCCGAAGGGGGCGGGCCGAGCAGTACTTC; CDR3aa: CASSRRGRAEQYF